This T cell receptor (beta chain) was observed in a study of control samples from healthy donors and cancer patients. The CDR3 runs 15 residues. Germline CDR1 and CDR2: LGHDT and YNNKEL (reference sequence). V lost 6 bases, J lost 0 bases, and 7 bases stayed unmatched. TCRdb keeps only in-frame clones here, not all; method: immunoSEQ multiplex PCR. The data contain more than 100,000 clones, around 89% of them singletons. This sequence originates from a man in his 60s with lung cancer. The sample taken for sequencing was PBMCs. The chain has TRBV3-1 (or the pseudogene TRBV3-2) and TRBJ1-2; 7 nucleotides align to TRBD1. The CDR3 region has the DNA TGTGCCAGCAGTACCCGGGACAGCCCTAACTATGGCTACACCTTC. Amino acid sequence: CASSTRDSPNYGYTF.